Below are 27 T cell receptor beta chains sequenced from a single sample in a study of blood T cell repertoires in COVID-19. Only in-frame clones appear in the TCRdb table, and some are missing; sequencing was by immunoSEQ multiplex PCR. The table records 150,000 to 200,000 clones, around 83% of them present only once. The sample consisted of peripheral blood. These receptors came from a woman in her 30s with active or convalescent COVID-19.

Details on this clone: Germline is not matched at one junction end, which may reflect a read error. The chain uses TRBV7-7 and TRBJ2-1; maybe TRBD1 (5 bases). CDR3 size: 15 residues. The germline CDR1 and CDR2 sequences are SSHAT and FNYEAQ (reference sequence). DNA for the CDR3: TGTGCTAGCAGCTTAGGGCAGACAGCAAACAATGAGCAGTTCTTC. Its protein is CASSLGQTANNEQFF.

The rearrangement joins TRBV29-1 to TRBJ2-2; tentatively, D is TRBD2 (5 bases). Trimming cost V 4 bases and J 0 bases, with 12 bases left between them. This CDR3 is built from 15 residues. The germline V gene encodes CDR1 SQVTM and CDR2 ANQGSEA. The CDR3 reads CSVASSRSNTGELFF. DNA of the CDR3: TGCAGCGTTGCATCTAGCAGATCGAACACCGGGGAGCTGTTTTTT.

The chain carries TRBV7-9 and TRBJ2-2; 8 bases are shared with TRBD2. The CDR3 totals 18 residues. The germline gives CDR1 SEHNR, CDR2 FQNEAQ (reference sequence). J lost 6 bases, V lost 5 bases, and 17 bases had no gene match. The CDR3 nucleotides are TGTGCCAGCAGCCCGAAGACACTAGCGGCGAGGGGACCCGGGGAGCTGTTTTTT. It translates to CASSPKTLAARGPGELFF.

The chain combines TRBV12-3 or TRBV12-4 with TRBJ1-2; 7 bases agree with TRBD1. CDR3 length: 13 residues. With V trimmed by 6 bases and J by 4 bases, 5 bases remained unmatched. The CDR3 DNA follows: TGTGCCAGCAGCCCAGGGACAGTCTATGGCTACACCTTC. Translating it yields CASSPGTVYGYTF.

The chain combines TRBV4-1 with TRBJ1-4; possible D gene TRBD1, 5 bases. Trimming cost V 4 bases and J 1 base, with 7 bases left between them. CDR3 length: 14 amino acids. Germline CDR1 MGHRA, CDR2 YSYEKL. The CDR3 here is CASSPTETNEKLFF. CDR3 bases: TGCGCCAGCAGCCCGACAGAAACTAATGAAAAACTGTTTTTT.

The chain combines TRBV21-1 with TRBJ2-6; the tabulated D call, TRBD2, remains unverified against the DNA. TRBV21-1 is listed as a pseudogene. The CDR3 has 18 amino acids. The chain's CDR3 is CASSKGGSVTAGANVLTF. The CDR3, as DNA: TGTGCCAGCAGCAAAGGAGGGAGCGTGACGGCTGGGGCCAACGTCCTGACTTTC.

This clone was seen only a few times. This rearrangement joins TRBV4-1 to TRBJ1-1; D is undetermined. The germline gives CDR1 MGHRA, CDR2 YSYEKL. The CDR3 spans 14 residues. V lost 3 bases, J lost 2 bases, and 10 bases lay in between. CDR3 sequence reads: CASSQGPGNTEAFF. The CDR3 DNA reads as TGCGCCAGCAGCCAGGGCCCCGGAAACACTGAAGCTTTCTTT.

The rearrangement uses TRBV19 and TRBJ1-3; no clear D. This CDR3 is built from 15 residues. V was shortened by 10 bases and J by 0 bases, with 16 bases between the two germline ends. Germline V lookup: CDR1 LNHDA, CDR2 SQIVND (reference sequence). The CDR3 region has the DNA TGTGCCATCGGGAGGGAATCCCTCTCTGGAAACACCATATATTTT. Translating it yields CAIGRESLSGNTIYF.

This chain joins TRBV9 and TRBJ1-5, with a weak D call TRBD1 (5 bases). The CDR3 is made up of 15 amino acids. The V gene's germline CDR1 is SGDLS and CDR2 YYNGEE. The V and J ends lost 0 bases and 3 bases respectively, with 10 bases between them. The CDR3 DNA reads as TGTGCCAGCAGCGTAGGTGCGACAGCCAATCAGCCCCAGCATTTT. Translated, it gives CASSVGATANQPQHF.

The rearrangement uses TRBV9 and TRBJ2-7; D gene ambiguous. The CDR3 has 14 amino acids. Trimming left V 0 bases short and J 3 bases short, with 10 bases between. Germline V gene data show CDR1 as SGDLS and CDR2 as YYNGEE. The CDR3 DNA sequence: TGTGCCAGCAGCGTAGATTTGGGCAACTACGAGCAGTACTTC. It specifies CASSVDLGNYEQYF.

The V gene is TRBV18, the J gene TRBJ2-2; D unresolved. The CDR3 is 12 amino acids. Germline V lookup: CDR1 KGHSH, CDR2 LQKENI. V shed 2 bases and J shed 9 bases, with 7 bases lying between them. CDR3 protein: CASSPDKRELFF. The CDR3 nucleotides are TGTGCCAGCTCACCAGACAAGCGGGAGCTGTTTTTT.

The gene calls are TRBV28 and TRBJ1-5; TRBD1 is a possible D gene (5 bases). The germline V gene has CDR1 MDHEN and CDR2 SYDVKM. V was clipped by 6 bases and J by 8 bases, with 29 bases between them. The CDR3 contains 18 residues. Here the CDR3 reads CASSPSGGAELFFEPQHF. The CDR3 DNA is TGTGCCAGCAGCCCATCCGGGGGAGCGGAGTTGTTCTTTGAGCCCCAGCATTTT. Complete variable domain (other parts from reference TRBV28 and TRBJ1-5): DVKVTQSSRYLVKRTGEKVFLECVQDMDHENMFWYRQDPGLGLRLIYFSYDVKMKEKGDIPEGYSVSREKKERFSLILESASTNQTSMYLCASSPSGGAELFFEPQHFGDGTRLSIL.

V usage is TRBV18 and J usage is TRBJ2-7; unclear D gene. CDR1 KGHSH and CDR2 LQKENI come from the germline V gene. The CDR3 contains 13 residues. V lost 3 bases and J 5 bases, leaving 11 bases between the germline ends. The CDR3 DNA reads TGTGCCAGCTCACCGGTAACTCGGGACGAGCAGTACTTC. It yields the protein CASSPVTRDEQYF.

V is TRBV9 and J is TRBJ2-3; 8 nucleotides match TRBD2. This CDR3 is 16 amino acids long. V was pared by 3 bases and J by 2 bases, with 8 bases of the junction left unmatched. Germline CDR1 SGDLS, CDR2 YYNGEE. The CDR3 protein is CASSGSSGGTTDTQYF. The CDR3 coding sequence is TGTGCCAGCAGCGGCTCGAGCGGGGGAACCACAGATACGCAGTATTTT.

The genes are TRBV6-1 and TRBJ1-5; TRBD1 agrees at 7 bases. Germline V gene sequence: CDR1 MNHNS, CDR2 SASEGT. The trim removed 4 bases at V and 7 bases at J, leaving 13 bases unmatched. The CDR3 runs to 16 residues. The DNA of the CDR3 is TGTGCCAGCAGTGCCCAACCGACAGGGACGGGCCAGCCCCAGCATTTT. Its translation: CASSAQPTGTGQPQHF.

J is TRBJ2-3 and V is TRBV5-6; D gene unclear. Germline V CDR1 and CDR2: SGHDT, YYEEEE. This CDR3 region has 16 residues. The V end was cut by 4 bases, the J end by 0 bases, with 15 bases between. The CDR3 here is CASSPLKYPSTDTQYF. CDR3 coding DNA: TGTGCCAGCAGCCCGCTAAAGTACCCTAGCACAGATACGCAGTATTTT.

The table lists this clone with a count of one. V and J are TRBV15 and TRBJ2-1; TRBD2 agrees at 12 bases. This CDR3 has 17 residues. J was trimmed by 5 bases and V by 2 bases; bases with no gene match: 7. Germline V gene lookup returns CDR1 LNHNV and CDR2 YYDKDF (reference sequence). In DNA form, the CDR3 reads TGTGCCACCAGCAGATCGCCGGGACTAGCGGGCCACAATGAGCAGTTCTTC. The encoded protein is CATSRSPGLAGHNEQFF.

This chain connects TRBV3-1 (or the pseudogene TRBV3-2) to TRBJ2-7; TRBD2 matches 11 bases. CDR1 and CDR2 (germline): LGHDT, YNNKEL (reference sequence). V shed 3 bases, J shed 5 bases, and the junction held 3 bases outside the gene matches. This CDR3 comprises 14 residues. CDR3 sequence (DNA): TGTGCCAGCAGCCATAGCGGGAGGGCCCACGAGCAGTACTTC. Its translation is CASSHSGRAHEQYF.

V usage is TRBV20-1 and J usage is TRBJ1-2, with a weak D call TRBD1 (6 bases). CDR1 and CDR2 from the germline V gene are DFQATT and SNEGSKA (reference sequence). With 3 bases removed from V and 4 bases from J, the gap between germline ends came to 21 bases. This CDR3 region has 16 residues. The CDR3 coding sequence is TGCAGTGCTAGTCAGGGAAACGATGGACAGAGCTATGGCTACACCTTC. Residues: CSASQGNDGQSYGYTF.

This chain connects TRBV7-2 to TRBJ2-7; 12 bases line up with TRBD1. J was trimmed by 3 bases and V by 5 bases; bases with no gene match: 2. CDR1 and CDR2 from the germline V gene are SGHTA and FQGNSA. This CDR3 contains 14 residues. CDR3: CASSRDRGHYEQYF. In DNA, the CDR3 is TGTGCCAGCAGCCGGGACAGGGGGCACTACGAGCAGTACTTC.

DNA of the CDR3: TGTGCCAGCCTGACCGGACAATCCTATAATTCACCCCTCCACTTT. Its translation: CASLTGQSYNSPLHF. This chain connects TRBV2 to TRBJ1-6, with a tentative D call TRBD1 (5 bases). V lost 8 bases and J 1 base, leaving 12 bases between the germline ends. There are 15 residues in the CDR3. The germline gives CDR1 SNHLY, CDR2 FYNNEI.

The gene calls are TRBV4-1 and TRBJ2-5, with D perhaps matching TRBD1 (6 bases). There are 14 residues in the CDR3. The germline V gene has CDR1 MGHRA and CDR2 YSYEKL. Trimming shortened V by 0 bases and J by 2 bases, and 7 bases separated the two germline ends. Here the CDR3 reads CASSQDRGQETQYF. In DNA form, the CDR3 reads TGCGCCAGCAGCCAAGACAGGGGACAAGAGACCCAGTACTTC.

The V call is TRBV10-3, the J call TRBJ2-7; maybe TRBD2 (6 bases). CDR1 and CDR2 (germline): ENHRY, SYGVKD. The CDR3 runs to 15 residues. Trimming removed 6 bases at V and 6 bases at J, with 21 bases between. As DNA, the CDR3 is TGTGCCATCAGCGATTACGGGACTCCTGGCGCCGAGCAGTACTTC. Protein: CAISDYGTPGAEQYF.

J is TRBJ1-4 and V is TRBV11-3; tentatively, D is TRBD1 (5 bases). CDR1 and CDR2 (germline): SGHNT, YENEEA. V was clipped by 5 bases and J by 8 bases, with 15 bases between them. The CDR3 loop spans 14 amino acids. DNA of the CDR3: TGTGCCAGCAGCCCGGGACTCCGCCGGGAAAAACTGTTTTTT. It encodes CASSPGLRREKLFF.

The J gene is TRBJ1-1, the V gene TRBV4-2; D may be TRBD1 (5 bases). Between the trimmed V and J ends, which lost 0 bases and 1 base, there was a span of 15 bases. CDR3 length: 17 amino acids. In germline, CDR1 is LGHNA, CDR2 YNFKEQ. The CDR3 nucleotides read TGTGCCAGCAGCCAAGAAGGAGGAGGGACGCAGAACACTGAAGCTTTCTTT. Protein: CASSQEGGGTQNTEAFF.

This chain's CDR3 is CASSVDRGGEKLFF. DNA for the CDR3: TGTGCCAGCAGCGTCGACAGGGGAGGTGAAAAACTGTTTTTT. The chain links TRBV9 to TRBJ1-4, with 8 bases aligning to TRBD1. The germline V gene has CDR1 SGDLS and CDR2 YYNGEE. V dropped 2 bases and J dropped 7; count of bases not matched to a gene: 4. This CDR3 is 14 amino acids long.

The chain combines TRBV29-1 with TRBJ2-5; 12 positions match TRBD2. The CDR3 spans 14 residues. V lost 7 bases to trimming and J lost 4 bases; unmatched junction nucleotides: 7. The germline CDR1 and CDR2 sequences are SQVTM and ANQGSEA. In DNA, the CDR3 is TGCAGCGGCCGACTAGCGGGAGCGGGAGAGACCCAGTACTTC. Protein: CSGRLAGAGETQYF. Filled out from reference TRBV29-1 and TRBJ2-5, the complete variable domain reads SAVISQKPSRDICQRGTSLTIQCQVDSQVTMMFWYRQQPGQSLTLIATANQGSEATYESGFVIDKFPISRPNLTFSTLTVSNMSPEDSSIYLCSGRLAGAGETQYFGPGTRLLVL.